The clone carrying this T cell receptor beta chain was seen many times. The antigen remains unidentified. This sample is drawn from a study of T cells in Graves' hyperthyroidism and ophthalmopathy. Regarding the study as a whole: A median around six months before onset, the model predicted ophthalmopathy.

Germline V gives CDR1 SNHLY, CDR2 FYNNEI. The CDR3 is 15 residues long. Trimming removed 2 bases at V and 6 bases at J, with 14 bases between. It was RNA transcripts that yielded the amplified TCR beta CDR3 regions. HTBI primers were employed in a first-round RT-PCR of the TCR CDR3. TCRdb re-derived calls from the multiplex PCR reads in MiXCR, one entry per CDR3 protein. The data contain about 350,000 distinct CDR3 sequences, approximately 14% of them singletons. This TCR came from a woman in her thirties with Graves' hyperthyroidism. What was sequenced was blood. The V call is TRBV2, the J call TRBJ1-5; D gene ambiguous. CDR3 amino acids: CASSETDHLGQPQHF. CDR3 nucleotides: TGTGCCAGCAGTGAAACAGACCACCTAGGTCAGCCCCAGCATTTT.